This TCR beta chain derives from a study of OX40 agonist ivuxolimab in advanced cancers. Study-wide context: The diagnoses of dose-escalation patients were hepatocellular carcinoma, melanoma, renal cell or head and neck cancer.

Produced via immunoSEQ multiplex PCR; TCRdb's table is partial and in-frame only. The data hold roughly 92,000 clones, with about 90% observed a single time. The germline CDR1 and CDR2 sequences are ENHRY and SYGVKD. The CDR3 spans 14 residues. The V segment lost 11 bases and the J segment 2 bases; nucleotides outside the gene matches: 9. The sequenced sample was CD4+ or CD8+ T cells sorted from blood, obtained in a trial of the OX40 agonist ivuxolimab. This rearrangement joins TRBV10-3 to TRBJ1-1; 9 nucleotides agree with TRBD1. The receptor's source is an adult with an advanced solid tumor such as melanoma, head and neck, liver or kidney cancer. The DNA of the CDR3 is TGTGCCTCGACCGGGACAGGGTTAAACACTGAAGCTTTCTTT. This codes for CASTGTGLNTEAFF.